The rows below give T cell receptor beta chains drawn from one sample of a study of T cells after yellow fever vaccination. A single record per CDR3 protein comes from TCRdb applying MiXCR to the 5' RACE reads. The table lists under 400,000 distinct CDR3 sequences, roughly 12% of them singletons. The sample in question was PBMCs, obtained on the day of the first yellow fever vaccination. The source of these receptors is a man younger than 30 who received the YFV17D yellow fever vaccine. The conserved cysteine and the conserved F or W are not part of the CDR3 here. The order of the fields is J gene, V gene, CDR3 protein.

J gene: TRBJ2-5; V gene: TRBV7-2; CDR3 protein: ASSQMAVGTQY
J gene: TRBJ1-6; V gene: TRBV7-2; CDR3 protein: ASSLAPQASSYNSPLH
J gene: TRBJ1-5; V gene: TRBV29-1; CDR3 protein: SVSQGLLGNQPQH
J gene: TRBJ2-5; V gene: TRBV6-5; CDR3 protein: ASSHRGWDQETQY
J gene: TRBJ1-2; V gene: TRBV28; CDR3 protein: ASSSSRPRRVHYGYT
J gene: TRBJ2-7; V gene: TRBV7-8; CDR3 protein: ASSLVRDSNHEQY
J gene: TRBJ2-2; V gene: TRBV5-1; CDR3 protein: ASSANGPGAVRRELF
J gene: TRBJ2-2; V gene: TRBV6-5; CDR3 protein: ASSYRDSTTGELF
J gene: TRBJ2-1; V gene: TRBV9; CDR3 protein: ASSVAGQGDNEQF
J gene: TRBJ1-6; V gene: TRBV6-5; CDR3 protein: ASSYRQGPPTGALH
J gene: TRBJ2-3; V gene: TRBV7-2; CDR3 protein: ASSLLGGGATSDTQY
J gene: TRBJ2-5; V gene: TRBV12-3/TRBV12-4; CDR3 protein: ASRAGPKETQY
J gene: TRBJ2-2; V gene: TRBV6-5; CDR3 protein: ASSYGQVTGELF
J gene: TRBJ1-1; V gene: TRBV6-1; CDR3 protein: ASSPGTKMGTEAF
J gene: TRBJ2-2; V gene: TRBV7-9; CDR3 protein: ASSLDSSLNTGELF
J gene: TRBJ1-4; V gene: TRBV20-1; CDR3 protein: SANPPGTKLF
J gene: TRBJ1-2; V gene: TRBV11-2; CDR3 protein: ASSWHGGHNYGYT
J gene: TRBJ2-2; V gene: TRBV12-3/TRBV12-4; CDR3 protein: ASSMRGASTGELF
J gene: TRBJ2-7; V gene: TRBV19; CDR3 protein: ASSARPGHGYEQY
J gene: TRBJ2-1; V gene: TRBV5-4; CDR3 protein: ASSPPGEYNEQF
J gene: TRBJ2-1; V gene: TRBV6-1; CDR3 protein: ASRVHRDRGF
J gene: TRBJ2-1; V gene: TRBV6-2/TRBV6-3; CDR3 protein: ASEQRSRLF
J gene: TRBJ2-2; V gene: TRBV6-1; CDR3 protein: ASSRQGRNTGELF
J gene: TRBJ2-2; V gene: TRBV19; CDR3 protein: ASSSQWRGGTGELF
J gene: TRBJ1-2; V gene: TRBV5-1; CDR3 protein: ASSAGTNYGYT
J gene: TRBJ1-1; V gene: TRBV5-1; CDR3 protein: ASSLEKGLNTEAF
J gene: TRBJ2-3; V gene: TRBV5-6; CDR3 protein: ASSLVSYRFSTDTQY
J gene: TRBJ2-1; V gene: TRBV12-3/TRBV12-4; CDR3 protein: ASRPGRYNEQF
J gene: TRBJ1-3; V gene: TRBV12-3/TRBV12-4; CDR3 protein: ASESSGNTIY
J gene: TRBJ2-3; V gene: TRBV4-3; CDR3 protein: ASSSAGGPSHTQY